This TCR beta chain is drawn from a study of beta chain features in type 1 diabetes. Broader study findings: Shorter TCRB CDR3s, moderately but significantly so, were found in Type 1 diabetes patients in all four CD4+ subsets.

This CDR3 is 13 amino acids long. V gave up 2 bases and J gave up 7 bases, with 11 bases separating them. Germline V lookup: CDR1 MGHDK, CDR2 SYGVNS. Every isolated RNA sample was fully reverse transcribed, so sequencing captured expressed TCRB transcripts. The table came from immunoSEQ multiplex PCR; TCRdb's copy has only in-frame clones and leaves some out. The table records 600,000 to 700,000 clones, 12% of them present only once. Points on this clone: What it binds is unknown.

The rearrangement uses TRBV25-1 and TRBJ2-5; the D is unclear. The sequence derives from a man younger than 45 with type 1 diabetes. Sequencing was carried out using naive CD4+ T cells from blood. This CDR3 is CASSEAHLGTQYF. The CDR3 nucleotides read TGTGCCAGCAGTGAAGCCCATTTAGGGACCCAGTACTTC.